This passage covers 26 T cell receptor beta chains from one sample sequenced in a study of T cell responses to AZD1222 COVID-19 vaccine. Generated by immunoSEQ multiplex PCR, the TCRdb table keeps only in-frame clones and is missing some. The sample shows around 160,000 clones, around 91% of them seen only once. The sequenced sample was peripheral blood, obtained on day 0 of AZD1222 vaccination. All receptors derive from an adult in good health.

The chain employs TRBV20-1 and TRBJ1-5; no reliable D call. The CDR3 runs 14 residues. The germline CDR1 and CDR2 sequences are DFQATT and SNEGSKA (reference sequence). Trimming left V 3 bases short and J 2 bases short, with 11 bases between. The CDR3 loop is CSASGTNGNQPQHF. CDR3 sequence (DNA): TGCAGTGCTAGTGGAACGAACGGCAATCAGCCCCAGCATTTT.

The chain carries TRBV7-9 and TRBJ1-5, with D possibly being TRBD1 (6 bases). Germline values: CDR1 SEHNR, CDR2 FQNEAQ (reference sequence). The CDR3 is made up of 16 amino acids. Trimming removed 5 bases at V and 2 bases at J, with 16 bases between. The CDR3 region is CASSPEGGAGNQPQHF. The CDR3 DNA reads TGTGCCAGCAGCCCAGAGGGGGGCGCCGGCAATCAGCCCCAGCATTTT.

On this clone itself: A read error may account for a junction end that differs from germline. In DNA, the CDR3 is TGCGCCAGCAGCTACGGACAGGGGAACCCTGAAGCTTTCTTT. Translated: CASSYGQGNPEAFF. This chain uses TRBV5-1 with TRBJ1-1; 9 bases align to TRBD1. The CDR3 runs 14 residues. Per the germline V gene, CDR1 is SGHRS and CDR2 is YFSETQ.

V and J are TRBV19 and TRBJ1-5, with D unclear. Trimming took off 10 bases at V and 1 base at J, with 11 bases between the two ends. The germline V gene encodes CDR1 LNHDA and CDR2 SQIVND (reference sequence). CDR3 length equals 13 residues. CDR3 sequence reads: CATRRRSNQPQHF. The DNA of the CDR3 is TGTGCCACCCGACGGAGAAGCAATCAGCCCCAGCATTTT.

The rearrangement joins TRBV11-2 to TRBJ2-1, with a tentative D call TRBD1 (6 bases). The CDR3 loop spans 15 amino acids. Germline lookup yields CDR1 SGHAT and CDR2 FQNNGV. V lost 4 bases, J lost 0 bases, and 10 bases lay in between. The DNA for the CDR3 is TGTGCCAGCAGCTCCTACAGGGTCTCCTACAATGAGCAGTTCTTC. Residues: CASSSYRVSYNEQFF.

This chain joins TRBV6-4 and TRBJ2-1, with D perhaps matching TRBD1 (5 bases). The CDR3 is 13 residues long. Trimming cost V 0 bases and J 12 bases, with 12 bases left between them. Germline V gene sequence: CDR1 MRHNA, CDR2 SNTAGT. CDR3 nucleotide sequence: TGTGCCAGCAGTGACTCAACGACAGCCCTGCAGTTCTTC. Its protein is CASSDSTTALQFF.

The chain links TRBV7-9 to TRBJ1-6, with D maybe TRBD1 (5 bases). The germline V gene encodes CDR1 SEHNR and CDR2 FQNEAQ (reference sequence). This CDR3 is 15 amino acids long. V gave up 5 bases and J gave up 1 base, with 9 bases separating them. CDR3 protein: CASSQRTSYNSPLHF. CDR3 DNA: TGTGCCAGCAGCCAAAGGACATCCTATAATTCACCCCTCCACTTT.

The chain employs TRBV7-2 and TRBJ1-1; D possibly corresponds to TRBD1 (5 bases). The germline V gene encodes CDR1 SGHTA and CDR2 FQGNSA. The V end was cut by 2 bases, the J end by 4 bases, with 14 bases between. This CDR3 contains 15 residues. CDR3 in amino acids: CASSLLWGVGTEAFF. The CDR3 DNA follows: TGTGCCAGCAGCTTATTGTGGGGGGTTGGCACTGAAGCTTTCTTT.

V usage is TRBV29-1 and J usage is TRBJ1-1; no clear D gene. Germline CDR1 SQVTM, CDR2 ANQGSEA. Trimming removed 4 bases at V and 0 bases at J, with 9 bases between. This CDR3 comprises 13 residues. The CDR3 DNA reads as TGCAGCGTTGGCGCATACGTGAACACTGAAGCTTTCTTT. This codes for CSVGAYVNTEAFF. Combining the CDR3 with reference TRBV29-1 and TRBJ1-1 gives the whole variable domain SAVISQKPSRDICQRGTSLTIQCQVDSQVTMMFWYRQQPGQSLTLIATANQGSEATYESGFVIDKFPISRPNLTFSTLTVSNMSPEDSSIYLCSVGAYVNTEAFFGQGTRLTVV.

The chain couples TRBV6-5 to TRBJ1-1; TRBD1 agrees at 7 bases. V shed 7 bases, J shed 6 bases, and the junction held 11 bases outside the gene matches. CDR3 length: 14 residues. Germline CDR1 reads MNHEY; CDR2 reads SVGAGI. This CDR3 is CASTKLQGTSEAFF. DNA for the CDR3: TGTGCCAGCACCAAACTACAGGGGACCTCTGAAGCTTTCTTT.

The chain uses TRBV20-1 and TRBJ2-7, with D perhaps TRBD1 (5 bases). Germline CDR1 reads DFQATT; CDR2 reads SNEGSKA (reference sequence). V was cut by 3 bases and J by 7 bases, with 13 bases left in between. This CDR3 is built from 12 residues. Here the CDR3 reads CSASILAGEQYF. The CDR3 nucleotides read TGCAGTGCTAGTATCCTGGCAGGGGAGCAGTACTTC.

The chain combines TRBV28 with TRBJ2-5, with 8 bases identical to TRBD1. Germline V lookup: CDR1 MDHEN, CDR2 SYDVKM. The CDR3 contains 13 residues. The ends lost 2 bases at V and 4 bases at J; junction bases unmatched: 0. The CDR3 protein is CASSLDRGETQYF. In nucleotides, the CDR3 is TGTGCCAGCAGTTTAGACAGGGGAGAGACCCAGTACTTC.

This chain uses TRBV5-1 with TRBJ2-1, with 9 bases lining up with TRBD2. With V trimmed by 4 bases and J by 7 bases, 12 bases remained unmatched. Germline values: CDR1 SGHRS, CDR2 YFSETQ. The CDR3 is made up of 16 amino acids. Written as DNA, the CDR3 is TGCGCCAGCAGCCCAGGACTAGCGTCTTGGGATAATGAGCAGTTCTTC. Its translation is CASSPGLASWDNEQFF.

This clone has a handful of counts. The chain employs TRBV4-3 and TRBJ1-1; 7 bases map to TRBD1. This CDR3 spans 16 amino acids. The germline gives CDR1 LGHNA, CDR2 YSLEER. V shed 4 bases, J shed 1 base, and the junction held 9 bases outside the gene matches. The CDR3 nucleotides read TGCGCCAGCAGCCGAGGGGGCGTTGAGAAGAACACTGAAGCTTTCTTT. Protein product: CASSRGGVEKNTEAFF.

The V and J genes are TRBV4-2 and TRBJ2-1, with 7 positions matching TRBD2. With V trimmed by 0 bases and J by 7 bases, 9 bases remained unmatched. The V gene's germline CDR1 is LGHNA and CDR2 YNFKEQ. The CDR3 spans 16 residues. The CDR3 DNA follows: TGTGCCAGCAGCCAAGAGAGAGCGCGGGAGTGGAATGAGCAGTTCTTC. It yields the protein CASSQERAREWNEQFF.

The chain carries TRBV18 and TRBJ1-4, with 8 bases lining up with TRBD1. Germline V gene sequence: CDR1 KGHSH, CDR2 LQKENI. This CDR3 is 15 amino acids long. V lost 2 bases and J lost 5; bases outside the gene matches: 4. The CDR3 loop is CASSPDRGWNEKLFF. CDR3 nucleotides: TGTGCCAGCTCACCAGACAGGGGATGGAATGAAAAACTGTTTTTT.

In its sample, this clone was seen a few times. V usage is TRBV5-5 and J usage is TRBJ2-7, with a possible D match to TRBD2 (6 bases). V was trimmed by 4 bases and J by 2 bases, leaving 13 bases between them. Germline-derived CDR1 and CDR2 are SGHKS and YYEKEE (reference sequence). This CDR3 has 14 amino acids. For the CDR3, the DNA is TGTGCCAGCAGCCCGGCGGGGCGGACCTACGAGCAGTACTTC. Its translation: CASSPAGRTYEQYF.

This sequence joins TRBV7-2 and TRBJ1-4; 8 bases align to TRBD1. Trimming removed 5 bases from V and 1 base from J; junction bases left unmatched: 6. The CDR3 is 16 amino acids. Germline values: CDR1 SGHTA, CDR2 FQGNSA. In nucleotides, the CDR3 is TGTGCCAGCAGCGCGAACGGACAGGGAACTAATGAAAAACTGTTTTTT. It codes for CASSANGQGTNEKLFF. Combining the CDR3 with reference TRBV7-2 and TRBJ1-4 gives the whole variable domain GAGVSQSPSNKVTEKGKDVELRCDPISGHTALYWYRQSLGQGLEFLIYFQGNSAPDKSGLPSDRFSAERTGGSVSTLTIQRTQQEDSAVYLCASSANGQGTNEKLFFGSGTQLSVL.

J is TRBJ2-7 and V is TRBV27; either TRBD1 or TRBD2 may supply D (5 bases each). The CDR3 is made up of 19 amino acids. Germline CDR1 is MNHEY and CDR2 is SMNVEV (reference sequence). V was clipped by 2 bases and J by 5 bases, with 28 bases between them. The CDR3 here is CASSLSPGSRDPRSDEQYF. DNA for the CDR3: TGTGCCAGCAGTTTAAGCCCGGGCTCGAGGGACCCGCGCAGCGACGAGCAGTACTTC.

The chain carries TRBV6-5 and TRBJ2-7; no firm D call. The CDR3 length is 12 residues. CDR1 is MNHEY and CDR2 is SVGAGI in the germline V gene. V lost 8 bases and J lost 6, with 14 bases in between. The CDR3 DNA sequence: TGTGCCAGCCGCAATTGGGTGGGCGAGCAGTACTTC. It specifies CASRNWVGEQYF.

The rearrangement uses TRBV11-2 and TRBJ1-2; no reliable D call. The CDR3 has 14 amino acids. The germline CDR1 and CDR2 sequences are SGHAT and FQNNGV. Trimming left V 4 bases short and J 5 bases short, with 14 bases between. The CDR3 DNA reads TGTGCCAGCAGCTCCCCCGGACGGGAATATGGCTACACCTTC. This gives the protein CASSSPGREYGYTF.

The rearrangement uses TRBV7-9 and TRBJ1-4; D is unclear. Germline V gene sequence: CDR1 SEHNR, CDR2 FQNEAQ (reference sequence). V lost 5 bases to trimming and J lost 10 bases, with 11 bases between them. The CDR3 is made up of 12 amino acids. The CDR3 sequence: CASSLGSGKLFF. The CDR3 nucleotides are TGTGCCAGCAGCCTAGGGTCGGGAAAACTGTTTTTT.

The chain has TRBV11-3 and TRBJ2-7, with 7 bases matching TRBD1. The CDR3 totals 14 residues. Germline values: CDR1 SGHNT, CDR2 YENEEA. V shed 4 bases and J 4 bases; nucleotides not matched to a gene: 7. The CDR3 loop reads CASSWGTARYEQYF. In DNA form, the CDR3 reads TGTGCCAGCAGCTGGGGGACAGCCCGATACGAGCAGTACTTC. Supplemented by reference TRBV11-3 and TRBJ2-7, the full variable domain reads EAGVVQSPRYKIIEKKQPVAFWCNPISGHNTLYWYLQNLGQGPELLIRYENEEAVDDSQLPKDRFSAERLKGVDSTLKIQPAELGDSAVYLCASSWGTARYEQYFGPGTRLTVT.

The CDR3 sequence is CASSLSWGNTIYF. DNA of the CDR3: TGTGCCAGCAGCTTGTCATGGGGGAACACCATATATTTT. This chain connects TRBV5-4 to TRBJ1-3, with D maybe TRBD1 (5 bases). The germline V gene encodes CDR1 SGHNT and CDR2 YYREEE (reference sequence). The CDR3 extends over 13 amino acids. V dropped 1 base and J dropped 7 bases, with 9 bases sitting between them.

V usage is TRBV5-8 and J usage is TRBJ2-5; D may be TRBD1 (5 bases). Germline V gene lookup returns CDR1 SGHTS and CDR2 YDEGEE. Trimming stripped 2 bases from V and 1 base from J, with 9 bases between. The CDR3 totals 14 residues. The CDR3 DNA sequence: TGTGCCAGCAGCTTCGGACACCTCCAAGAGACCCAGTACTTC. It yields the protein CASSFGHLQETQYF.

The V gene is TRBV4-3, the J gene TRBJ1-3; perhaps TRBD1 as D (6 bases). CDR3 length: 16 residues. Germline loops: CDR1 LGHNA, CDR2 YSLEER. Between the trimmed V and J ends, which lost 3 bases and 1 base, there was a span of 13 bases. The CDR3 sequence is CASSQATTGSGNTIYF. In DNA form, the CDR3 reads TGCGCCAGCAGCCAGGCTACCACAGGGTCTGGAAACACCATATATTTT.